The clone carrying this T cell receptor beta chain has just a few counts. TCRdb processed the RT-PCR reads anew with MiXCR; each CDR3 protein has one entry. The data show about 11,000 distinct CDR3 sequences, about 20% seen once. This record comes from a study of patients and donors after allogeneic stem cell transplantation. The CDR3 has 16 amino acids. Germline V CDR1 and CDR2: MNHNY, SVGAGI (reference sequence). V lost 5 bases, J lost 8 bases, and 24 bases lay in between. The clonotype was recovered from a human donor who was either an allogeneic HSCT recipient or a stem cell or donor lymphocyte infusion donor (not recorded which). It is not recorded whose cells these are; they may come from a transplant donor. This chain joins TRBV6-6 and TRBJ1-2; D uncertain. Sequenced input: blood, either unsorted or a sorted T cell fraction (not recorded which). CDR3 sequence reads: CASSPRRIQAFQGYTF. The CDR3 coding sequence is TGTGCCAGCAGTCCCCGCAGAATTCAGGCGTTTCAGGGCTACACCTTC.